This T cell receptor beta chain is from a study of blood T cell repertoires in COVID-19. Study-level background: The study drew acute and convalescent COVID-19 samples from the United States, Italy and Spain. Nucleic acid was either cDNA or gDNA, and it came from T cells, B-cell-depleted T cells, or PBMCs.

The Seattle patients joined while their infection was active and were tracked longitudinally afterward. In germline, CDR1 is MNHEY, CDR2 SMNVEV (reference sequence). CDR3 length: 14 amino acids. V dropped 0 bases and J dropped 3 bases, with 8 bases sitting between them. In the original processing: Nucleated cell counts were estimated from reference gene primer amplification. Libraries were prepared by immunoSEQ multiplex PCR; TCRdb keeps only in-frame clonotypes and omits some of them. The V and J calls and clone size come from that table; D and trimming were worked out from the DNA. The repertoire has a few hundred thousand clones, around 87% of them found once; the top ten carry about 2.1%.

This rearrangement joins TRBV27 to TRBJ1-2; unclear D gene. This receptor was obtained from a woman aged 60-75 years with COVID-19, enrolled during active disease. Sequenced input: peripheral blood. CDR3 in DNA: TGTGCCAGCAGTTTATCGATGGCGGACTATGGCTACACCTTC. Translated: CASSLSMADYGYTF.